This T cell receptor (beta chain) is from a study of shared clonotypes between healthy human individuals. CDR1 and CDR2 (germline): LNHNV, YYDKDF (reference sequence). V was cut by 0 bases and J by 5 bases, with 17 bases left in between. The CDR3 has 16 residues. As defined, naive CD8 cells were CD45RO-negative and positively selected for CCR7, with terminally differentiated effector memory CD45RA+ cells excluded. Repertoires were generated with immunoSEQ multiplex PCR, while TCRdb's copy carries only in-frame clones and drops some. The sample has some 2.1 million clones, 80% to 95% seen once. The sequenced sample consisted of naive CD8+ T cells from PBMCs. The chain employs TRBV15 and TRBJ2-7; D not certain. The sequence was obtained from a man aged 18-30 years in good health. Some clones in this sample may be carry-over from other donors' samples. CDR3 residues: CATSRDKGIGEDEQYF. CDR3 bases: TGTGCCACCAGCAGAGATAAGGGTATTGGTGAGGACGAGCAGTACTTC.